A single sample gave rise to the 27 T cell receptor beta chains below, sequenced in a study of cytomegalovirus exposure and HLA in healthy donors. It was with 60 Vbeta and 13 Jbeta primers that the PCR ran. Using immunoSEQ multiplex PCR, the repertoire was profiled, and TCRdb retains in-frame clones only, with some absent. The sample contains roughly 250,000 clones, about four fifths of which appear only once. The sequenced material came from PBMCs. The receptors come from a girl aged 2-10 years in good health and CMV-seronegative.

The V call is TRBV9, the J call TRBJ2-1; the match to TRBD2 covers 8 bases. J lost 2 bases, V lost 4 bases, and 5 bases had no gene match. The CDR3 has 15 amino acids. Looked up from germline, CDR1 is SGDLS and CDR2 is YYNGEE. The CDR3 coding sequence is TGTGCCAGCAGCCAGGCGGGAGGTACCTACAATGAGCAGTTCTTC. As protein: CASSQAGGTYNEQFF.

This clone is a singleton in its sample. V is TRBV27 and J is TRBJ2-5; TRBD1 matches 10 bases. With the DNA end fitting TRBJ2-7 better, the J assignment may be wrong. The CDR3 contains 15 residues. Germline-derived CDR1 and CDR2 are MNHEY and SMNVEV (reference sequence). The CDR3 reads CASSLAGTGASEQYF. The CDR3 coding sequence is TGTGCCAGCAGTTTAGCCGGGACAGGGGCGAGCGAGCAGTACTTC.

V and J are TRBV7-2 and TRBJ2-1; D remains ambiguous. Germline assignment: CDR1 SGHTA and CDR2 FQGNSA. V lost 2 bases to trimming and J lost 14 bases, with 13 bases between them. This CDR3 is 12 amino acids long. The CDR3 loop is CASSLSSVSEFF. CDR3 coding DNA: TGTGCCAGCAGCTTATCCTCCGTCTCGGAGTTCTTC.

V is TRBV7-2 and J is TRBJ2-1, with 9 bases lining up with TRBD2. V lost 1 base, J lost 7 bases, and 5 bases stayed unmatched. CDR1 and CDR2 from the germline V gene are SGHTA and FQGNSA. CDR3 length: 15 residues. CDR3 region: CASSLVAGVINEQFF. CDR3 DNA: TGTGCCAGCAGCTTAGTAGCGGGAGTTATTAATGAGCAGTTCTTC.

The rearrangement links TRBV9 to TRBJ2-1; D is undetermined. This CDR3 is built from 13 residues. V shed 1 base and J shed 10 bases, with 12 bases lying between them. Germline V gives CDR1 SGDLS, CDR2 YYNGEE. The CDR3 bases are TGTGCCAGCAGCGTAAGAACACCCTCCGAGCAGTTCTTC. Translating gives CASSVRTPSEQFF.

This clone was seen a few times. The chain recombines TRBV18 with TRBJ1-3; 9 positions match TRBD1. The length of the CDR3 is 16 residues. The germline V gene has CDR1 KGHSH and CDR2 LQKENI. The trim removed 2 bases at V and 3 bases at J, leaving 5 bases unmatched. The CDR3 DNA is TGTGCCAGCTCACCAAGCACAGGGGGCTATGGAAACACCATATATTTT. It codes for CASSPSTGGYGNTIYF. Complete variable domain (other parts from reference TRBV18 and TRBJ1-3): NAGVMQNPRHLVRRRGQEARLRCSPMKGHSHVYWYRQLPEEGLKFMVYLQKENIIDESGMPKERFSAEFPKEGPSILRIQQVVRGDSAAYFCASSPSTGGYGNTIYFGEGSWLTVV.

The chain combines TRBV27 with TRBJ2-7; TRBD1 is a possible D gene (6 bases). Per germline, CDR1 MNHEY and CDR2 SMNVEV (reference sequence). The CDR3 spans 13 residues. The ends were cut back, 6 bases at V and 0 bases at J, with 9 bases in the middle. This CDR3 reads CASRDSTSYEQYF. CDR3 nucleotide sequence: TGTGCCAGCAGGGACAGTACCTCCTACGAGCAGTACTTC.

The chain combines TRBV19 with TRBJ2-7, with D perhaps TRBD2 (6 bases). From germline, CDR1 is LNHDA and CDR2 SQIVND (reference sequence). This CDR3 has 13 amino acids. The V and J ends lost 3 bases and 2 bases respectively, with 8 bases between them. CDR3 DNA: TGTGCCAGTAGTATCGGGGGTGCCTACGAGCAGTACTTC. Its translation is CASSIGGAYEQYF.

In this sample, this clone turned up a few times. A junction end diverges from the germline sequence, so it may reflect a read error. The V call is TRBV5-6, the J call TRBJ2-7; TRBD1 matches at 7 bases. CDR1 and CDR2 from the germline V gene are SGHDT and YYEEEE. The CDR3 consists of 12 residues. CDR3 nucleotides: TGTGCCAGCAGCCTGACAGGGTACGGGCAGTACTTC. It specifies CASSLTGYGQYF. Looking up the rest from reference TRBV5-6 and TRBJ2-7 gives the full variable domain: DAGVTQSPTHLIKTRGQQVTLRCSPKSGHDTVSWYQQALGQGPQFIFQYYEEEERQRGNFPDRFSGHQFPNYSSELNVNALLLGDSALYLCASSLTGYGQYFGPGTRLTVT.

CDR3 DNA sequence: TGTGCCAGCAGCCCGCAGACTGAGGGCGATACGCAGTATTTT. Protein sequence: CASSPQTEGDTQYF. The J gene is TRBJ2-3, the V gene TRBV6-5; possibly TRBD2 for D (5 bases). The germline V gene has CDR1 MNHEY and CDR2 SVGAGI. There are 14 residues in the CDR3. Trimming cost V 6 bases and J 6 bases, with 16 bases left between them.

The J gene is TRBJ2-1, the V gene TRBV27, with 7 bases matching TRBD1. J gave up 0 bases and V 3 bases, and 5 bases lay outside the gene matches. Looked up from germline, CDR1 is MNHEY and CDR2 is SMNVEV (reference sequence). The CDR3 is 16 residues long. CDR3 residues: CASSLRGLGSYNEQFF. CDR3 nucleotide sequence: TGTGCCAGCAGTTTGAGGGGGCTCGGCTCCTACAATGAGCAGTTCTTC.

The chain couples TRBV10-3 to TRBJ1-1; D is uncertain. The germline V gene encodes CDR1 ENHRY and CDR2 SYGVKD. Deletions cut 8 bases from V and 3 bases from J, with 10 bases between. The length of the CDR3 is 12 residues. In DNA, the CDR3 is TGTGCCATCGCTGGAGTGGACACTGAAGCTTTCTTT. Its translation is CAIAGVDTEAFF.

This clone was seen a handful of times. This CDR3 is CASSLRGAGRYEQYF. In DNA, the CDR3 is TGTGCCAGCAGCTTAAGGGGGGCCGGGAGGTACGAGCAGTACTTC. The chain is built from TRBV7-2 and TRBJ2-5; possible D gene TRBD2, 7 bases. The end of the DNA aligns better with TRBJ2-7, so the J call may be wrong. CDR1 is SGHTA and CDR2 is FQGNSA in the germline V gene. The CDR3 totals 15 residues.

V gene TRBV29-1 combines with J gene TRBJ1-1; D ambiguous. The CDR3 covers 11 residues. V was pared by 4 bases and J by 8 bases, with 11 bases between. The germline V gene has CDR1 SQVTM and CDR2 ANQGSEA. The chain's CDR3 is CSVGTLPEAFF. DNA of the CDR3: TGCAGCGTTGGAACGCTACCAGAAGCTTTCTTT.

This chain uses TRBV28 with TRBJ1-2; D possibly corresponds to TRBD1 (6 bases). The CDR3 has 13 amino acids. V was clipped by 4 bases and J by 4 bases, with 10 bases between them. Germline lookup yields CDR1 MDHEN and CDR2 SYDVKM. The CDR3 DNA reads as TGTGCCAGCAGTTCGCTCAGGGGCTATGGCTACACCTTC. Translating gives CASSSLRGYGYTF.

This clone was seen ten or more times. V gene TRBV25-1 combines with J gene TRBJ1-1; the D is unclear. Germline assignment: CDR1 MGHDK and CDR2 SYGVNS. This CDR3 has 13 residues. The V end lost 3 bases, the J end lost 11 bases, and 16 bases lay between the germline ends. The CDR3 bases are TGTGCCAGCAGTGACTCCCTCGCGGTTCGCGCTTTCTTT. Translating gives CASSDSLAVRAFF.

The chain is built from TRBV2 and TRBJ1-1; D gene ambiguous. CDR1 SNHLY and CDR2 FYNNEI come from the germline V gene. V was clipped by 4 bases and J by 2 bases, with 11 bases between them. There are 14 residues in the CDR3. The CDR3 region is CASSAREYNTEAFF. CDR3 DNA sequence: TGTGCCAGCAGTGCCCGGGAGTACAACACTGAAGCTTTCTTT.

This clone came up a few times. The chain carries TRBV7-9 and TRBJ2-1; D is perhaps TRBD2 (5 bases). The CDR3 consists of 15 residues. The V end was cut by 2 bases, the J end by 9 bases, with 17 bases between. CDR1 is SEHNR, CDR2 FQNEAQ, per germline (reference sequence). The CDR3 sequence is CASSLPPSSIGEQFF. The CDR3 region has the DNA TGTGCCAGCAGCTTACCCCCTAGCAGCATTGGTGAGCAGTTCTTC.

The V and J genes are TRBV30 and TRBJ2-7, with 7 bases aligning to TRBD2. Germline loops: CDR1 GTSNPN, CDR2 SVGIG (reference sequence). V trimming: 0 bases; J trimming: 4 bases; junction bases outside the gene matches: 9. This CDR3 has 15 residues. The DNA for the CDR3 is TGTGCCTGGAGTGTCGGGGGGATTTCTACTTACGAGCAGTACTTC. Amino acid sequence: CAWSVGGISTYEQYF.

V and J are TRBV27 and TRBJ2-2; the match to TRBD2 covers 8 bases. CDR3 length equals 18 residues. V shed 8 bases and J 0 bases; nucleotides not matched to a gene: 14. CDR1 and CDR2 (germline): MNHEY, SMNVEV (reference sequence). CDR3: CASGRLTSGLANTGELFF. CDR3 in DNA: TGTGCCAGCGGCCGCCTCACTAGCGGCCTTGCGAACACCGGGGAGCTGTTTTTT.

The chain has TRBV5-1 and TRBJ2-3, with 9 bases identical to TRBD1. Trimming cost V 4 bases and J 3 bases; bases outside gene matches: 12. Germline loops: CDR1 SGHRS, CDR2 YFSETQ. The CDR3 length is 17 residues. CDR3 nucleotide sequence: TGCGCCAGCAGCCCAATTCCCGGGACAGGGTTTACAGATACGCAGTATTTT. Its translation is CASSPIPGTGFTDTQYF.

V gene TRBV4-1 combines with J gene TRBJ1-1; D not resolved. The CDR3 covers 15 residues. In germline, CDR1 is MGHRA, CDR2 YSYEKL. Trimming took 4 bases from V and 0 from J, leaving 12 bases between them. This chain's CDR3 is CASSRSTVMNTEAFF. CDR3 DNA sequence: TGCGCCAGCAGCCGATCAACGGTCATGAACACTGAAGCTTTCTTT.

This chain connects TRBV28 to TRBJ1-3; D is unclear. The V gene's germline CDR1 is MDHEN and CDR2 SYDVKM. The CDR3 extends over 12 amino acids. The V end was cut by 7 bases, the J end by 4 bases, with 8 bases between. The CDR3 nucleotides read TGTGCCAGCACCCTCCCCGGAAACACCATATATTTT. It encodes CASTLPGNTIYF. Together with reference TRBV28 and TRBJ1-3, the CDR3 gives the full variable domain: DVKVTQSSRYLVKRTGEKVFLECVQDMDHENMFWYRQDPGLGLRLIYFSYDVKMKEKGDIPEGYSVSREKKERFSLILESASTNQTSMYLCASTLPGNTIYFGEGSWLTVV.

This clone was observed once. The chain carries TRBV6-5 and TRBJ1-1; D not resolved. Germline V CDR1 and CDR2: MNHEY, SVGAGI. This CDR3 spans 13 amino acids. Trimming removed 6 bases from V and 4 bases from J, with 12 bases in between. In DNA, the CDR3 is TGTGCCAGCAGGCCCACGTCGGGCACTGAAGCTTTCTTT. This gives the protein CASRPTSGTEAFF.

The chain is built from TRBV27 and TRBJ1-6; TRBD1 aligns across 7 bases. Germline trimming cut 6 bases from V and 6 bases from J; bases unmatched to any gene: 14. The germline V gene has CDR1 MNHEY and CDR2 SMNVEV (reference sequence). This CDR3 region has 17 residues. CDR3: CASRPPTGFRFNSPLHF. As DNA, the CDR3 is TGTGCCAGCAGGCCTCCGACAGGGTTCCGATTTAATTCACCCCTCCACTTT.

The genes are TRBV18 and TRBJ1-1; possibly TRBD1 for D (5 bases). In germline, CDR1 is KGHSH, CDR2 LQKENI. This CDR3 region has 13 residues. V dropped 3 bases and J dropped 4 bases, with 9 bases sitting between them. The CDR3 sequence is CASSPEGATEAFF. The CDR3 DNA reads TGTGCCAGCTCACCCGAAGGGGCCACTGAAGCTTTCTTT. Based on the CDR3 plus reference TRBV18 and TRBJ1-1, the full variable domain is NAGVMQNPRHLVRRRGQEARLRCSPMKGHSHVYWYRQLPEEGLKFMVYLQKENIIDESGMPKERFSAEFPKEGPSILRIQQVVRGDSAAYFCASSPEGATEAFFGQGTRLTVV.

The chain couples TRBV6-1 to TRBJ1-1; the match to TRBD1 covers 7 bases. Germline trimming cut 10 bases from V and 0 bases from J; bases unmatched to any gene: 5. Germline-derived CDR1 and CDR2 are MNHNS and SASEGT. CDR3 length equals 13 residues. The CDR3 DNA reads as TGTGCCACCATCAGGGGGATGAACACTGAAGCTTTCTTT. The encoded protein is CATIRGMNTEAFF.